A selection of T cell receptor beta chains follows, all from one sample in a study of blood T cell repertoires in COVID-19. Some clones are missing from TCRdb's copy, which holds only in-frame ones; the method was immunoSEQ multiplex PCR. Here the sample spans roughly 170,000 clones, 88% being singletons. Sequencing used peripheral blood. The receptors derive from a man between 60 and 75 years old with acute or convalescent COVID-19. Both conserved end residues are part of each CDR3. A D gene is named only where the DNA matches it firmly. Size tells how often a clone was seen (once, few, many) or the class of an expanded clone, and some rows leave it out.

v_call,d_call,clone_size,j_call,cdr3_aa,cdr3_nt
TRBV29-1,TRBD2,-,TRBJ2-1,CSVGVGGDEQFF,TGCAGCGTTGGAGTGGGAGGGGATGAGCAGTTCTTC
TRBV7-9,TRBD1,few,TRBJ1-6,CASSLAGRGVSPLHF,TGTGCCAGCAGCTTAGCGGGCAGGGGGGTTTCACCCCTCCACTTT
TRBV6-2/TRBV6-3,TRBD1,-,TRBJ1-1,CASSYPGQYTEAFF,TGTGCCAGCAGTTACCCGGGACAGTACACTGAAGCTTTCTTT
TRBV5-4,-,-,TRBJ2-5,CASSLQDTQETQYF,TGTGCCAGCAGCTTGCAGGACACGCAAGAGACCCAGTACTTC
TRBV15,-,-,TRBJ2-6,CATSRVNLLGANVLTF,TGTGCCACCAGCAGAGTTAATCTCCTCGGGGCCAACGTCCTGACTTTC
TRBV6-5,-,-,TRBJ1-1,CASVKRSELFEAFF,TGTGCCAGCGTTAAGAGAAGCGAATTGTTTGAAGCTTTCTTT
TRBV9,-,-,TRBJ1-3,CASSVAGQGFSGNTIYF,TGTGCCAGCAGCGTAGCTGGGCAGGGGTTCTCTGGAAACACCATATATTTT
TRBV15,-,-,TRBJ2-7,CATSRESRGSYEQYF,TGTGCCACCAGCAGAGAATCAAGGGGGAGCTACGAGCAGTACTTC
TRBV30,-,-,TRBJ1-3,CAGGRSPSGNTIYF,TGTGCCGGAGGACGGAGCCCCTCGGGAAACACCATATATTTT
TRBV19,TRBD1,-,TRBJ1-1,CASSIGQGNTEAFF,TGTGCCAGTAGTATAGGACAGGGGAACACTGAAGCTTTCTTT
TRBV5-5,TRBD1,-,TRBJ1-1,CASSLGTGTEAFF,TGTGCCAGCAGCTTGGGGACAGGGACTGAAGCTTTCTTT
TRBV19,-,once,TRBJ1-5,CASSISGATSQPQHF,TGTGCCAGTAGTATCTCAGGGGCGACCAGTCAGCCCCAGCATTTT
TRBV9,TRBD1,-,TRBJ2-7,CASSAGGYSYEQYF,TGTGCCAGCAGCGCAGGGGGTTACTCCTACGAGCAGTACTTC
TRBV7-9,-,-,TRBJ1-1,CASSSRGMNTEAFF,TGTGCCAGCAGCTCCAGGGGAATGAACACTGAAGCTTTCTTT
TRBV5-4,-,-,TRBJ1-2,CASSYMDTGYGYTF,TGTGCCAGCAGCTACATGGACACTGGTTATGGCTACACCTTC
TRBV27,-,few,TRBJ1-6,CASLPGTPYNSPLHF,TGTGCCAGCCTCCCGGGGACACCCTATAATTCACCCCTCCACTTT
TRBV24-1,TRBD1,-,TRBJ1-2,CATSDRKDRSYGYTF,TGTGCCACCAGTGATCGGAAGGACAGGAGCTATGGCTACACCTTC
TRBV30,-,few,TRBJ1-2,CAWTSRRQANYGYTF,TGTGCCTGGACCTCCCGACGGCAGGCTAACTATGGCTACACCTTC
TRBV29-1,TRBD1,-,TRBJ2-6,CSAGTQGTASGANVLTF,TGCAGCGCCGGAACACAGGGGACCGCCTCTGGGGCCAACGTCCTGACTTTC
TRBV5-1,TRBD2,-,TRBJ2-1,CASTETSGTYNEQFF,TGCGCCAGCACCGAGACTAGCGGGACCTACAATGAGCAGTTCTTC
TRBV19,-,-,TRBJ1-1,CASKNRVSEAFF,TGTGCCAGTAAAAATAGAGTTTCTGAAGCTTTCTTT
TRBV10-3,TRBD1,-,TRBJ1-2,CAISESTGVYGYTF,TGTGCCATCAGTGAGTCGACAGGGGTTTATGGCTACACCTTC
TRBV15,-,-,TRBJ1-3,CATSRVTGSGNTIYF,TGTGCCACCAGCAGAGTCACAGGGTCTGGAAACACCATATATTTT
TRBV7-9,-,-,TRBJ1-3,CASSQREGMTGNTIYF,TGTGCCAGCAGCCAACGCGAGGGTATGACGGGAAACACCATATATTTT
TRBV5-1,TRBD2,-,TRBJ2-3,CASSKGLAGSTDTQYF,TGCGCCAGCAGCAAAGGACTAGCGGGGAGCACAGATACGCAGTATTTT
TRBV5-6,-,-,TRBJ1-6,CASSFGRNSPLHF,TGTGCCAGCAGCTTTGGTCGGAATTCACCCCTCCACTTT
TRBV18,-,-,TRBJ1-1,CASSPFTRNTEAFF,TGTGCCAGCTCACCGTTTACCAGGAACACTGAAGCTTTCTTT
TRBV7-2,-,-,TRBJ2-1,CASSLRPAGLSQGHEQFF,TGTGCCAGCAGCTTACGTCCGGCGGGACTGAGTCAGGGCCATGAGCAGTTCTTC
TRBV19,-,-,TRBJ1-1,CASTPTVLNTEAFF,TGTGCCAGTACGCCTACAGTATTGAACACTGAAGCTTTCTTT
TRBV4-1,TRBD2,-,TRBJ2-4,CASSQESPKAGGRNIQYF,TGCGCCAGCAGCCAAGAGTCCCCCAAGGCGGGGGGGCGGAACATTCAGTACTTC
TRBV30,TRBD1,-,TRBJ2-7,CAWKRGTVYEQYF,TGTGCCTGGAAGAGAGGGACAGTCTACGAGCAGTACTTC
TRBV6-5,TRBD1,-,TRBJ2-5,CASRDRTGGSETQYF,TGTGCCAGCAGGGATAGGACAGGGGGGTCCGAGACCCAGTACTTC
TRBV25-1,-,-,TRBJ1-1,CASSESMNTEAFF,TGTGCCAGCAGTGAATCAATGAACACTGAAGCTTTCTTT
TRBV2,-,few,TRBJ1-1,CASRDTGPTEAFF,TGTGCCAGCAGAGATACAGGGCCCACTGAAGCTTTCTTT